This T cell receptor (beta chain) was sequenced in a study of beta chain features in type 1 diabetes (dated by TCRdb to 2016 to 2018). Regarding the complete study: Patients and healthy donors did not differ in mean age, gender distribution, total cell number or subset yield. In the study, TCRB repertoires of sorted circulating CD4+ T cell subsets from recently diagnosed type 1 diabetes patients were compared with those of matched healthy donors. A total of just under 110,000,000 sorted cells were examined across all samples, and RNA yield correlated strongly with the number of cells per subset. Regulatory and stem cell-like memory subsets were isolated from only 8 patients and about eight healthy donors, whereas naive and central memory subsets came from all 30 or so donors.

The full study reports these points: At VDJ recombination sites, patients with type 1 diabetes made fewer insertions and deleted more nucleotides, a pattern implying thymic rearrangement abnormalities. In all four CD4+ subsets, TCRB CDR3 length was moderately but significantly shorter in type 1 diabetes patients. HLA sub-analyses involved small numbers of individuals, so any influence of HLA type on TCRB rearrangement remained unresolved. PCR might favor shorter templates, but patient and control samples were amplified and corrected together, so any skew would affect both groups equally. Naive, central memory and regulatory TCRB repertoires appeared more similar among patients than among healthy donors. Sequencing cDNA rather than genomic DNA could over-represent highly expressing activated cells, although activation and CD3 levels did not differ between groups.

Each donor gave one peripheral blood draw, approximately 100 mL on average, collected into heparinised tubes. Naive, central memory, regulatory and stem cell-like memory CD4+ T cells were sorted on a BD FACSAria II using a panel including CD45RO, CCR7, CD25, CD127, CD95 and CD27. Every sorted population had a purity above 95%. Right away, PBMCs were isolated by Lymphoprep density gradient centrifugation and were stained directly, with no culture step. So that batch effects would be minimized, each experiment stained and sorted samples in pairs, pairing one healthy donor with one patient. CDR1 SSHAT and CDR2 FNYEAQ were looked up in the germline V gene (reference sequence). Spanning cysteine to phenylalanine, the CDR3 consists of 15 amino acids. Only the CDR3 DNA stays, 45 bases, in frame from base 1. The High Capacity cDNA Reverse Transcription Kit was used to reverse transcribe all of the isolated RNA, meaning that expressed TCRB transcripts were what got sequenced. Naive, central memory and regulatory T cell samples underwent deep immunoSEQ sequencing, averaging about 3.57 million total reads per sample. Sorted cells were lysed in RLT buffer and RNA was extracted with DNase-treated RNeasy Micro or Mini kits, depending on cell number. Each cell subset was processed separately to prevent cross-contamination, with patient and healthy donor samples processed together. The immunoSEQ multiplex PCR was used to amplify TCRB sequences from cDNA, generating 87-bp fragments that spanned the CDR3 region. Sequencing of the amplicons was performed on the Illumina HiSeq platform. As for the original processing: PCR bias was computationally corrected using synthetic template baselines, reads within Hamming distance 2 were collapsed, and singletons that could not be merged were discarded. Reads were aligned against IMGT so that V, D and J genes, CDR3 length and insertions or deletions at six rearrangement sites could be assigned. Within each subset, clonotype counts were normalized to sorted cell number, and only after that were true diversity and Gini coefficients computed with the tcR R package. The overlap coefficient, calculated on TCRB nucleotide sequences, was used to measure repertoire sharing. Out-of-frame TCRB sequences from naive cells were analyzed to stand in for the pre-selection repertoire. Not all clones reach the TCRdb copy of this immuneACCESS table, which keeps in-frame sequences only. Checked studies attribute under half of the gap to unresolved V genes and leave the rest unexplained. V, J and clone size are taken as reported in that table, and D and trimming were inferred from the DNA itself. The sample contains under 300,000 clones, 16% of them found a single time. Together, the top ten hold less than 0.09% of the sample.

Note on this clone: No antigen is known for it. The junction departs from germline at one end; a sequencing error may be responsible.

Source material: naive CD4+ T cells from blood. The sample's cell subset or site label, decoded: true naive CD4+ T cells. The chain was built from TRBV7-7 and TRBJ2-7, with a weak D call of TRBD2 (6 bases match). This sequence originates from a man aged 25-40 years with type 1 diabetes. The CDR3 region has the sequence CASSLVAGSNGEQYF. The nucleotides are TGTGCTAGCAGCTTAGTCGCGGGATCAAATGGTGAGCAGTACTTC.